A selection of T cell receptor beta chains follows, all from one sample in a study of T cell repertoires in cytomegalovirus infection. TCRdb passed the reads through MiXCR, listing each CDR3 protein once. Among approximately 340,000 distinct CDR3 sequences listed, about 27% were seen once. The antigens these receptors bind are not known. This specimen consisted of cultured PBMCs, obtained from culture after CMV antigen stimulation. All receptors derive from a human donor in good health (CMV status not recorded). Some clones in this sample may be carry-over from other donors' samples. Both conserved end residues are part of each CDR3. A D gene is named only where the DNA matches it firmly. Only some rows state a clone size, as once, few, many or a class for expanded clones.

V gene: TRBV7-3
D gene: TRBD2
J gene: TRBJ2-2
clone size: NA
CDR3 DNA: TGTGCCAGCAGCCCGGGACTAGCGGGAAACGGGGAGCTGTTTTTT
CDR3 protein: CASSPGLAGNGELFF

V gene: TRBV28
D gene: NA
J gene: TRBJ2-1
clone size: few
CDR3 DNA: TGTGCCAGCAGGCTCTCTGGCGGAACACCCTACAATGAGCAGTTCTTC
CDR3 protein: CASRLSGGTPYNEQFF

V gene: TRBV6-6
D gene: NA
J gene: TRBJ1-2
clone size: NA
CDR3 DNA: TGTGCCAGCAGTTTACCACCGACCCCCGGACAACACTATGGCTACACCTTC
CDR3 protein: CASSLPPTPGQHYGYTF

V gene: TRBV6-5
D gene: NA
J gene: TRBJ1-3
clone size: NA
CDR3 DNA: TGTGCCAGCAGTTACCGGGGGGCCGCGGGGAGCTCTGGAAACACCATATATTTT
CDR3 protein: CASSYRGAAGSSGNTIYF

V gene: TRBV7-9
D gene: NA
J gene: TRBJ2-2
clone size: NA
CDR3 DNA: TGTGCCAGCAGCCCCCGAGAGAGGGCGAACACCGGGGAGCTGTTTTTT
CDR3 protein: CASSPRERANTGELFF

V gene: TRBV29-1
D gene: TRBD1
J gene: TRBJ1-5
clone size: NA
CDR3 DNA: TGCAGCGTTCTTGGGACAGGGAGCCAGCCCCAGCATTTT
CDR3 protein: CSVLGTGSQPQHF

V gene: TRBV10-2
D gene: TRBD1
J gene: TRBJ2-3
clone size: few
CDR3 DNA: TGCGCCAGCGGACAGGAGCAACTAGATACGCAGTATTTT
CDR3 protein: CASGQEQLDTQYF

V gene: TRBV10-3
D gene: NA
J gene: TRBJ1-5
clone size: few
CDR3 DNA: TGTGCCATCAGTGACCAGGGCTGGGAGAGCAATCAGCCCCAGCATTTT
CDR3 protein: CAISDQGWESNQPQHF

V gene: TRBV4-1
D gene: NA
J gene: TRBJ2-7
clone size: NA
CDR3 DNA: TGCGCCAGCAGCCAAGATCTGAGGGGCAACGAGCAGTACTTC
CDR3 protein: CASSQDLRGNEQYF

V gene: TRBV27
D gene: TRBD1
J gene: TRBJ1-2
clone size: few
CDR3 DNA: TGTGCCAGCAGTTTATCCGGGACAGTATCCTATGGCTACACCTTC
CDR3 protein: CASSLSGTVSYGYTF

V gene: TRBV20-1
D gene: TRBD2
J gene: TRBJ2-7
clone size: once
CDR3 DNA: TGCAGTGGCAGGACTAGCGGCTCCGCGGAGCAGTACTTC
CDR3 protein: CSGRTSGSAEQYF

V gene: TRBV27
D gene: NA
J gene: TRBJ1-5
clone size: once
CDR3 DNA: TGTGCCAGCAGTTTAGACGCCGGTCAGCCCCAGCATTTT
CDR3 protein: CASSLDAGQPQHF

V gene: TRBV4-2
D gene: TRBD2
J gene: TRBJ2-3
clone size: NA
CDR3 DNA: TGTGCCAGCAGCCAAGAGTTCGTTACCGGGACTAGCGGGTATACTAGCACAGATACGCAGTATTTT
CDR3 protein: CASSQEFVTGTSGYTSTDTQYF

V gene: TRBV7-2
D gene: NA
J gene: TRBJ2-4
clone size: many
CDR3 DNA: TGTGCCAGCAGCTTAGTCAGGGGCAGGACAGAGTACTTC
CDR3 protein: CASSLVRGRTEYF

V gene: TRBV18
D gene: NA
J gene: TRBJ1-1
clone size: NA
CDR3 DNA: TGTGCCAGCTCAGTGGACGTGAGGGGATACACTGAAGCTTTCTTT
CDR3 protein: CASSVDVRGYTEAFF

V gene: TRBV12-3/TRBV12-4
D gene: NA
J gene: TRBJ2-5
clone size: few
CDR3 DNA: TGTGCCAGCAGTTTAAACGCGTACCAAGAGACCCAGTACTTC
CDR3 protein: CASSLNAYQETQYF

V gene: TRBV19
D gene: NA
J gene: TRBJ2-3
clone size: NA
CDR3 DNA: TGTGCCAGTAGTATAGGTTGGGAAGCAGATACGCAGTATTTT
CDR3 protein: CASSIGWEADTQYF

V gene: TRBV11-2
D gene: NA
J gene: TRBJ2-1
clone size: few
CDR3 DNA: TGTGCCAGCAGCTTAGAAGTCTTGAGCTCCTACAATGAGCAGTTCTTC
CDR3 protein: CASSLEVLSSYNEQFF

V gene: TRBV6-5
D gene: NA
J gene: TRBJ1-1
clone size: few
CDR3 DNA: TGTGCCAGCAAGATGCGCCGACCTAGGAACACTGAAGCTTTCTTT
CDR3 protein: CASKMRRPRNTEAFF

V gene: TRBV6-6
D gene: TRBD2
J gene: TRBJ2-1
clone size: NA
CDR3 DNA: TGTGCCAGCAGCGAGGGTCCGGGACTACCCTCCAATGAGCAGTTCTTC
CDR3 protein: CASSEGPGLPSNEQFF

V gene: TRBV4-1
D gene: NA
J gene: TRBJ1-6
clone size: NA
CDR3 DNA: TGCGCCAGCAGCCAAGAAGAAGGGTATAATTCACCCCTCCACTTT
CDR3 protein: CASSQEEGYNSPLHF

V gene: TRBV19
D gene: TRBD2
J gene: TRBJ2-1
clone size: few
CDR3 DNA: TGTGCCAGTAGTATAGTCGGACTAGCGGGGGGGGTATCTGAGCAGTTCTTC
CDR3 protein: CASSIVGLAGGVSEQFF

V gene: TRBV12-3/TRBV12-4
D gene: TRBD1
J gene: TRBJ2-1
clone size: few
CDR3 DNA: TGTGCCAGCAGAAAGGACAGGGTGGATAGCAATGAGCAGTTCTTC
CDR3 protein: CASRKDRVDSNEQFF

V gene: TRBV3-1
D gene: TRBD2
J gene: TRBJ2-1
clone size: NA
CDR3 DNA: TGTGCCAGCAGCCTGGCGGAGCGGGGGCCTCGGGGGGAGCAGTTCTTC
CDR3 protein: CASSLAERGPRGEQFF

V gene: TRBV11-1
D gene: TRBD2
J gene: TRBJ2-1
clone size: few
CDR3 DNA: TGTGCCAGCAGCTTCAGACTAGCGGGGGACCTCGCGGCGGAGCAGTTCTTC
CDR3 protein: CASSFRLAGDLAAEQFF

V gene: TRBV6-4
D gene: TRBD2
J gene: TRBJ2-1
clone size: NA
CDR3 DNA: TGTGCCAGCAGCTCTACTAGCGGGAGTAGGGATGAGCAGTTCTTC
CDR3 protein: CASSSTSGSRDEQFF

V gene: TRBV30
D gene: NA
J gene: TRBJ1-4
clone size: few
CDR3 DNA: TGTGCCTGGAGTGCCCTGACAGGTGTGGATGAAAAACTGTTTTTT
CDR3 protein: CAWSALTGVDEKLFF

V gene: TRBV27
D gene: NA
J gene: TRBJ1-6
clone size: few
CDR3 DNA: TGTGCCAGCAGTTTAAACCAGGGTTTCAGCTCCTATAATTCACCCCTCCACTTT
CDR3 protein: CASSLNQGFSSYNSPLHF

V gene: TRBV25-1
D gene: NA
J gene: TRBJ1-4
clone size: NA
CDR3 DNA: TGTGCCAGCAGTCCCCCCCTTAGGAGGGTGGATGAAAAACTGTTTTTT
CDR3 protein: CASSPPLRRVDEKLFF

V gene: TRBV7-2
D gene: NA
J gene: TRBJ1-6
clone size: few
CDR3 DNA: TGTGCCAGCAGCTCCCACCGGGAATATAATTCACCCCTCCACTTT
CDR3 protein: CASSSHREYNSPLHF

V gene: TRBV30
D gene: NA
J gene: TRBJ1-5
clone size: NA
CDR3 DNA: TGTGCCTGGAGTGTATGGGGGGAAGGTCAGCCCCAGCATTTT
CDR3 protein: CAWSVWGEGQPQHF

V gene: TRBV15
D gene: NA
J gene: TRBJ2-5
clone size: NA
CDR3 DNA: TGTGCCACCAGCAGAGAGCCCCAAGAGACCCAGTACTTC
CDR3 protein: CATSREPQETQYF

V gene: TRBV12-3/TRBV12-4
D gene: NA
J gene: TRBJ1-2
clone size: NA
CDR3 DNA: TGTGCCAGCAGTTTAGCGGACGAGGACTATGGCTACACCTTC
CDR3 protein: CASSLADEDYGYTF

V gene: TRBV7-2
D gene: NA
J gene: TRBJ2-7
clone size: NA
CDR3 DNA: TGTGCCAGCAGTTACCGAGGAGGAGGGTATTACGAGCAGTACTTC
CDR3 protein: CASSYRGGGYYEQYF

V gene: TRBV20-1
D gene: NA
J gene: TRBJ1-5
clone size: many
CDR3 DNA: TGCAGTGCTAGGTTAGGGCGGAGCAATCAGCCCCAGCATTTT
CDR3 protein: CSARLGRSNQPQHF

V gene: TRBV7-7
D gene: TRBD2
J gene: TRBJ2-1
clone size: few
CDR3 DNA: TGTGCTAGCAGCCCATTTTCGGGAGGGCCTTCTGGGGAGCAGTTCTTC
CDR3 protein: CASSPFSGGPSGEQFF

V gene: TRBV5-4
D gene: TRBD1
J gene: TRBJ2-6
clone size: NA
CDR3 DNA: TGTGCCAGCAACTCCAGGGGGTCTGGGGCCAACGTCCTGACTTTC
CDR3 protein: CASNSRGSGANVLTF

V gene: TRBV11-2
D gene: NA
J gene: TRBJ2-3
clone size: many
CDR3 DNA: TGTGCCAGCAGCTTACAAGCCCGGGGAGCTAGCACAGATACGCAGTATTTT
CDR3 protein: CASSLQARGASTDTQYF

V gene: TRBV27
D gene: NA
J gene: TRBJ2-1
clone size: few
CDR3 DNA: TGTGCCAGCGGACACCGGGACGGAGCCTACAATGAGCAGTTCTTC
CDR3 protein: CASGHRDGAYNEQFF

V gene: TRBV7-3
D gene: NA
J gene: TRBJ1-1
clone size: NA
CDR3 DNA: TGTGCCACAATTCAGATTTTCTTT
CDR3 protein: CATIQIFF

V gene: TRBV20-1
D gene: NA
J gene: TRBJ1-5
clone size: few
CDR3 DNA: TGCAGTGCTAGGGGGGGGCGTCAGCCCCAGCATTTT
CDR3 protein: CSARGGRQPQHF

V gene: TRBV29-1
D gene: TRBD1
J gene: TRBJ2-5
clone size: NA
CDR3 DNA: TGCAGCGTAGACAGGGGCAGCCCAACGTACTTC
CDR3 protein: CSVDRGSPTYF

V gene: TRBV27
D gene: NA
J gene: TRBJ2-7
clone size: NA
CDR3 DNA: TGTGCCAGCAGTTCGGGGTTCCACGAGCAGTACTTC
CDR3 protein: CASSSGFHEQYF

V gene: TRBV27
D gene: NA
J gene: TRBJ2-7
clone size: few
CDR3 DNA: TGTGCCAGCAGTTTAACAGGGTGGAACGAGCAGTACTTC
CDR3 protein: CASSLTGWNEQYF

V gene: TRBV24-1
D gene: TRBD1
J gene: TRBJ2-7
clone size: many
CDR3 DNA: TGTGCCACCAGTGAGGCCGGGACAGGGGGCTACGAGCAGTACTTC
CDR3 protein: CATSEAGTGGYEQYF

V gene: TRBV6-5
D gene: NA
J gene: TRBJ1-1
clone size: few
CDR3 DNA: TGTGCCAGCAGTTGGGGAGGGAGCACTGAAGCTTTCTTT
CDR3 protein: CASSWGGSTEAFF

V gene: TRBV9
D gene: NA
J gene: TRBJ2-5
clone size: NA
CDR3 DNA: TGTGCCAGCAGCTCCCGGACCAGGGAGACCCAGTACTTC
CDR3 protein: CASSSRTRETQYF

V gene: TRBV5-4
D gene: NA
J gene: TRBJ2-5
clone size: NA
CDR3 DNA: TGTGCCAGCAGTTACAGGCCCAGGGAGGTTGACCAGTACTTC
CDR3 protein: CASSYRPREVDQYF

V gene: TRBV2
D gene: NA
J gene: TRBJ1-1
clone size: once
CDR3 DNA: TGTGCCAGCTGCAGTAACACTGAAGCTTTCTTT
CDR3 protein: CASCSNTEAFF

V gene: TRBV20-1
D gene: NA
J gene: TRBJ2-1
clone size: NA
CDR3 DNA: TGCAGTGCCACAACCCCCGCTGGAGGGGGGGTACGTGAGCAGTTCTTC
CDR3 protein: CSATTPAGGGVREQFF